This entry lists 13 T cell receptor beta chains sequenced from one sample in a study of blood T cell repertoires in COVID-19. Only in-frame clones appear in the TCRdb table, and some are missing; sequencing was by immunoSEQ multiplex PCR. The table shows roughly 120,000 clones, with roughly three quarters occurring only once. Sequencing used peripheral blood. The receptors shown here come from a woman older than 75 with acute or convalescent COVID-19.

The chain is built from TRBV28 and TRBJ1-1; D is undetermined. This CDR3 comprises 14 residues. Germline CDR1 MDHEN, CDR2 SYDVKM. Trimming took off 2 bases at V and 1 base at J, with 8 bases between the two ends. This chain's CDR3 is CASSLLVSNTEAFF. For the CDR3, the DNA is TGTGCCAGCAGTTTACTCGTGTCGAACACTGAAGCTTTCTTT.

This rearrangement joins TRBV24-1 to TRBJ2-7; TRBD2 matches 7 bases. Looked up from germline, CDR1 is KGHDR and CDR2 is SFDVKD. The ends lost 3 bases at V and 7 bases at J; junction bases unmatched: 14. The CDR3 is 16 amino acids. The CDR3 sequence is CATSDRTSRGSGEQYF. DNA for the CDR3: TGTGCCACCAGTGATCGGACTAGTCGGGGTTCGGGAGAGCAGTACTTC.

This chain joins TRBV7-6 and TRBJ2-7; TRBD2 aligns across 12 bases. CDR1 is SGHVS and CDR2 is FNYEAQ in the germline V gene. CDR3 length: 16 residues. V was clipped by 5 bases and J by 4 bases; unmatched bases: 9. In nucleotides, the CDR3 is TGTGCCAGCAGCCCTTCAGGACTAGCGGGGCGATACGAGCAGTACTTC. Translation: CASSPSGLAGRYEQYF.

The V gene is TRBV4-2, the J gene TRBJ2-1; tentative D call: TRBD2 (6 bases). From germline, CDR1 is LGHNA and CDR2 YNFKEQ. V gave up 0 bases and J gave up 2 bases, with 11 bases separating them. The CDR3 spans 16 residues. This chain's CDR3 is CASSQDRAGTYNEQFF. In nucleotides, the CDR3 is TGTGCCAGCAGCCAAGATCGTGCGGGAACCTACAATGAGCAGTTCTTC.

J is TRBJ1-2 and V is TRBV27; D remains ambiguous. V was pared by 4 bases and J by 5 bases, with 17 bases between. CDR3 length equals 15 residues. The germline V gene has CDR1 MNHEY and CDR2 SMNVEV (reference sequence). The CDR3 here is CASSSTGVSWYGYTF. The CDR3 DNA is TGTGCCAGCAGTTCAACCGGGGTTTCATGGTATGGCTACACCTTC.

This clone was counted once. The chain combines TRBV4-1 with TRBJ2-7, with 8 bases lining up with TRBD2. With 6 bases clipped from V and 3 bases from J, the junction kept 10 bases outside the gene matches. The CDR3 length is 15 residues. Germline V gives CDR1 MGHRA, CDR2 YSYEKL. The CDR3 region has the DNA TGCGCCAGCAGTCCCCCTGCGGGAGGATACTACGAGCAGTACTTC. It translates to CASSPPAGGYYEQYF.

A single count supports this clone. V gene TRBV11-2 combines with J gene TRBJ2-7, with TRBD2 matching over 10 bases. CDR3 length: 16 residues. J gave up 4 bases and V 1 base, and 7 bases lay outside the gene matches. Germline values: CDR1 SGHAT, CDR2 FQNNGV. The CDR3 is CASSLGAGGSVYEQYF. As DNA, the CDR3 is TGTGCCAGCAGCTTAGGAGCGGGGGGGTCAGTGTACGAGCAGTACTTC.

The chain links TRBV5-4 to TRBJ2-4; unclear D gene. V was cut by 0 bases and J by 7 bases, with 5 bases left in between. This CDR3 region has 12 residues. Germline assignment: CDR1 SGHNT and CDR2 YYREEE (reference sequence). The DNA of the CDR3 is TGTGCCAGCAGCTTGGACAAGAACATTCAGTACTTC. Its protein product is CASSLDKNIQYF.

The rearrangement joins TRBV6-1 to TRBJ2-1; 7 bases agree with TRBD2. This CDR3 comprises 13 residues. Germline-derived CDR1 and CDR2 are MNHNS and SASEGT. The J segment lost 5 bases and the V segment lost 6 bases, leaving 4 bases of the junction unmatched. The CDR3 sequence is CASRELANNEQFF. The CDR3 coding sequence is TGTGCCAGCAGGGAACTAGCGAACAATGAGCAGTTCTTC.

This clone was recorded once. The chain combines TRBV6-6 with TRBJ1-2; a weak D match, TRBD1 (6 bases). Germline loops: CDR1 MNHNY, CDR2 SVGAGI (reference sequence). Trimming shortened V by 6 bases and J by 5 bases, and 16 bases separated the two germline ends. There are 14 residues in the CDR3. DNA of the CDR3: TGTGCCAGCAGCTGGGGGCAGGGAAGGTATGGCTACACCTTC. Translated: CASSWGQGRYGYTF.

The chain has TRBV12-3 or TRBV12-4 and TRBJ2-5, with a weak D call TRBD1 (5 bases). This CDR3 has 13 amino acids. V lost 5 bases to trimming and J lost 3 bases, with 10 bases between them. The CDR3 DNA reads TGTGCCAGCAGTGCCCGACAGAAAGAGACCCAGTACTTC. Residues: CASSARQKETQYF.

The chain recombines TRBV3-1 (or the pseudogene TRBV3-2) with TRBJ1-6; TRBD1 is a possible D gene (5 bases). Trimming removed 0 bases at V and 6 bases at J, with 12 bases between. This CDR3 has 16 amino acids. CDR1 is LGHDT and CDR2 is YNNKEL in the germline V gene (reference sequence). CDR3 amino acids: CASSQDGAAPNSPLHF. The CDR3 coding sequence is TGTGCCAGCAGCCAAGATGGGGCAGCGCCTAATTCACCCCTCCACTTT.

V and J are TRBV7-2 and TRBJ1-1, with 7 positions matching TRBD1. The CDR3 loop spans 14 amino acids. Trimming cost V 5 bases and J 4 bases; bases outside gene matches: 7. CDR1 is SGHTA, CDR2 FQGNSA, per germline. In DNA form, the CDR3 reads TGTGCCAGCAGCCCGATGACAGGGATCACTGAAGCTTTCTTT. Its protein product is CASSPMTGITEAFF.